This T cell receptor (beta chain) was obtained from a study of shared clonotypes between healthy human individuals. Overall study: A couple of women and a few men aged 18 to 49 served as donors.

The unsorted samples took 90 million or so PBMCs to get genomic DNA. TCRdb keeps only in-frame clones here, not all; method: immunoSEQ multiplex PCR. The data hold approximately 460,000 clones, with approximately 77% observed a single time. This TCR derives from a middle-aged woman in good health. Some clones in this sample may be carry-over from other donors' samples. The material sequenced was PBMCs.

The CDR3 protein is CASSLGRSSYEQYF. The CDR3 DNA follows: TGTGCCAGCAGTTTAGGCAGGAGCTCCTACGAGCAGTACTTC. The gene calls are TRBV27 and TRBJ2-7, with no clear D. Germline values: CDR1 MNHEY, CDR2 SMNVEV (reference sequence). Trimming stripped 2 bases from V and 0 bases from J, with 8 bases between. This CDR3 is built from 14 residues.